This T cell receptor (beta chain) was recovered during a study of cytomegalovirus exposure and HLA in healthy donors. The V gene end was trimmed by 5 bases and the J gene end by 5 bases; junction bases not matched to a gene: 5. In germline, CDR1 is SEHNR, CDR2 FQNEAQ (reference sequence). The CDR3 has 13 residues. Study-wide results and caveats: According to a later analysis, donors in an Asian-associated ancestry cluster reportedly had fewer N-insertions than the roughly 670-donor mean.

Notes on this clone: Its cognate antigen is unknown.

The PCR made use of 60 Vbeta and 13 Jbeta primers. Some clones are missing from TCRdb's copy, which holds only in-frame ones; the method was immunoSEQ multiplex PCR. The sample lists around 190,000 clones, 86% occurring once. This sequence joins TRBV7-9 and TRBJ1-1; 7 bases line up with TRBD1. The specimen sequenced was PBMCs. This receptor was obtained from a woman in her twenties or thirties in good health and CMV-seronegative. DNA of the CDR3: TGTGCCAGCAGCCCAGGGGGGAGGACTGAAGCTTTCTTT. Translating gives CASSPGGRTEAFF. The variable domain in full, completed from reference TRBV7-9 and TRBJ1-1, reads DTGVSQNPRHKITKRGQNVTFRCDPISEHNRLYWYRQTLGQGPEFLTYFQNEAQLEKSRLLSDRFSAERPKGSFSTLEIQRTEQGDSAMYLCASSPGGRTEAFFGQGTRLTVV.